This TCR beta chain emerged from a study of blood T cell repertoires in COVID-19. At the level of the study: The study drew acute and convalescent COVID-19 samples from the United States, Italy and Spain. T cells, B-cell-depleted T cells, or PBMCs provided the cDNA or gDNA that served as material.

V lost 9 bases to trimming and J lost 6 bases, with 17 bases between them. The CDR3 runs to 14 residues. Germline V gene data show CDR1 as LNHDA and CDR2 as SQIVND (reference sequence). Under the authors' procedure: Reference gene primer amplification yielded estimated nucleated cell counts. Repertoires were generated with immunoSEQ multiplex PCR, while TCRdb's copy carries only in-frame clones and drops some. Clone size and V and J calls were adopted from that table, with D and trimming inferred from the DNA. The table includes around 260,000 clones, about 91% detected once. In Seattle, patients joined the study during active infection and were tracked longitudinally.

This sequence was found in a person under 35 with COVID-19, enrolled during active disease. The sequenced material came from peripheral blood. This chain links TRBV19 with TRBJ2-2; D perhaps matches TRBD2 (5 bases). The CDR3 loop is CASRLTGEPGELFF. The DNA of the CDR3 is TGTGCCAGCCGCCTGACTGGGGAGCCCGGGGAGCTGTTTTTT.